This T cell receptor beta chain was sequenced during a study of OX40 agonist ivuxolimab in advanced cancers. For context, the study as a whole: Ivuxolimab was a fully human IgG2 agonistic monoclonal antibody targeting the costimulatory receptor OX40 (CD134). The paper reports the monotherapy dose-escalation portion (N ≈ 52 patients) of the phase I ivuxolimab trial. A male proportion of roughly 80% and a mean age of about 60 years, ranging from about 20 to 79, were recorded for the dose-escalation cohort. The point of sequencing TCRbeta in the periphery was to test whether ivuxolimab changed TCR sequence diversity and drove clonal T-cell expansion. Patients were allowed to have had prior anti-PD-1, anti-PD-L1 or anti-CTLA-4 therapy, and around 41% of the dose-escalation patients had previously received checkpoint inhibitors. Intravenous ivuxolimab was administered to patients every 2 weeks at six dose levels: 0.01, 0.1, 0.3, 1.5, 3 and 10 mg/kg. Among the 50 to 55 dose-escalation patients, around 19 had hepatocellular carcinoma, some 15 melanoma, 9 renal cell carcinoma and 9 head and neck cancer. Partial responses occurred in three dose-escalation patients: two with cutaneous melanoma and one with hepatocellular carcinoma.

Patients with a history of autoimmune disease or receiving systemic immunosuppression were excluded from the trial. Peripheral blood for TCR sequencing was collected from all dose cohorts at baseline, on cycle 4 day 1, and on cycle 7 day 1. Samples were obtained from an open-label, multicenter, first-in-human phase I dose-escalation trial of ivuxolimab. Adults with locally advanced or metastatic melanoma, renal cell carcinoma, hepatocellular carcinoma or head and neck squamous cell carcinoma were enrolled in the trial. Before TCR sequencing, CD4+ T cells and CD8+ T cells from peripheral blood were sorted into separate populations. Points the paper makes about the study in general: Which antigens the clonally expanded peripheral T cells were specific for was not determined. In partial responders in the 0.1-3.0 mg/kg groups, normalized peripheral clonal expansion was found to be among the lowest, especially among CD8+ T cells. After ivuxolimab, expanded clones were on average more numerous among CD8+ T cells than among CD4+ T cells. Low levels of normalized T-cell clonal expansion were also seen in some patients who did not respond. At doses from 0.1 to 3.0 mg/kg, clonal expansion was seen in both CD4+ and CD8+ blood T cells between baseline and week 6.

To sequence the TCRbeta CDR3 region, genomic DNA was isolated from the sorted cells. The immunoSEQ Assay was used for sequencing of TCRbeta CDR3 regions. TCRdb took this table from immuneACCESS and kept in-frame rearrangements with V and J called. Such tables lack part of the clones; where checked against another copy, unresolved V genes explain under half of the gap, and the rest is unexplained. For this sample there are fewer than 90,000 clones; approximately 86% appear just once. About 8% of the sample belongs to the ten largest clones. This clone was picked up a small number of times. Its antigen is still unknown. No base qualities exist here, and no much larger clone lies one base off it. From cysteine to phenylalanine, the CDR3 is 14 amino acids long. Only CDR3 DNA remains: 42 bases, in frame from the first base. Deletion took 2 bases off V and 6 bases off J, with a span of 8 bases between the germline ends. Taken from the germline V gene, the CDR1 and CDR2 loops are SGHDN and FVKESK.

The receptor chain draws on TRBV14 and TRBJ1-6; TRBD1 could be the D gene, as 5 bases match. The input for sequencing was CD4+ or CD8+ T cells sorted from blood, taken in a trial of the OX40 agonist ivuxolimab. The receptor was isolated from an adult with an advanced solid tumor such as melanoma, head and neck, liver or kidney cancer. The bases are TGTGCCAGCAGCCAACAGGGTATTAATTCACCCCTCCACTTT. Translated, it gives CASSQQGINSPLHF.